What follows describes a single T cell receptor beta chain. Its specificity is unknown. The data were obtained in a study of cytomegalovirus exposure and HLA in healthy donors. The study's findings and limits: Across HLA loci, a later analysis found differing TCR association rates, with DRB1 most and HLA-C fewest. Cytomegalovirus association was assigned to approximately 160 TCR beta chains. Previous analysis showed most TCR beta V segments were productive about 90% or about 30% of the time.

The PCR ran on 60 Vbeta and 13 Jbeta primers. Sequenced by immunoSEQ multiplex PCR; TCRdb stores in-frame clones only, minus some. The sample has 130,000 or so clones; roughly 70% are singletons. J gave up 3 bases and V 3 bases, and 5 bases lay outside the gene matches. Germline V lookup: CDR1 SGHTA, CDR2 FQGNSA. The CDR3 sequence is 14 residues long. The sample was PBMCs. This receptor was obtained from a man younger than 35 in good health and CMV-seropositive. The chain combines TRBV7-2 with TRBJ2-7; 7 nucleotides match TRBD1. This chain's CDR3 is CASSFSRDSYEQYF. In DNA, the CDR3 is TGTGCCAGCAGCTTTAGCCGGGACAGCTACGAGCAGTACTTC.